The TCR beta chain under discussion was sequenced for a study of shared clonotypes between healthy human individuals. Background on the study: Aged 18 to 49, the donors were two women and a few men.

The table came from immunoSEQ multiplex PCR; TCRdb's copy has only in-frame clones and leaves some out. The sample holds 2 million to 3 million clones, under 95% seen once. The trim removed 10 bases at V and 5 bases at J, leaving 9 bases unmatched. The V gene's germline CDR1 is SNHLY and CDR2 FYNNEI. The CDR3 is 13 amino acids. Sample: naive CD4+ T cells from PBMCs. The subset was: CD45RA+ positively selected. This TCR came from a man between 18 and 29 years old in good health. Some clones in this sample may be carry-over from other donors' samples. The chain is built from TRBV2 and TRBJ2-7, with 9 bases fitting TRBD1. DNA of the CDR3: TGTGCCACTACCCGGGACAGGGTTGACGAGCAGTACTTC. Amino acid sequence: CATTRDRVDEQYF.